The rows below give T cell receptor beta chains drawn from one sample of a study of blood T cell repertoires in COVID-19. Some clones are missing from TCRdb's copy, which holds only in-frame ones; the method was immunoSEQ multiplex PCR. The sample lists 300,000 to 350,000 clones, around 90% occurring once. The specimen was peripheral blood. These receptors originate from a woman aged 25 to 39 with COVID-19, enrolled during active disease. CDR3s include the opening cysteine and the closing phenylalanine or tryptophan. The D gene is left open where the match is weak. Some rows mark clone size as missing; the rest say once, few, many or name a class of expanded clone.

v_gene: TRBV29-1
abundance: .
len: 11
j_gene: TRBJ1-2
d_gene: .
CDR3aa: CSVETGIDYTF
CDR3nt: TGCAGCGTTGAAACAGGGATCGACTACACCTTC

v_gene: TRBV7-9
abundance: .
len: 15
j_gene: TRBJ1-2
d_gene: .
CDR3aa: CASSLDSPGVYGYTF
CDR3nt: TGTGCCAGCAGCTTGGACTCGCCAGGGGTCTATGGCTACACCTTC

v_gene: TRBV27
abundance: .
len: 15
j_gene: TRBJ2-1
d_gene: .
CDR3aa: CASSLQGSSYNEQFF
CDR3nt: TGTGCCAGCAGTTTACAAGGGAGCTCCTACAATGAGCAGTTCTTC

v_gene: TRBV6-1
abundance: .
len: 15
j_gene: TRBJ2-3
d_gene: .
CDR3aa: CASSESAGRADTQYF
CDR3nt: TGTGCCAGCAGTGAATCCGCGGGAAGGGCAGATACGCAGTATTTT

v_gene: TRBV3-1/TRBV3-2
abundance: .
len: 14
j_gene: TRBJ2-1
d_gene: TRBD2
CDR3aa: CASSHSSGRKGQFF
CDR3nt: TGTGCCAGCAGCCATTCTAGCGGGAGGAAGGGGCAGTTCTTC

v_gene: TRBV2
abundance: .
len: 18
j_gene: TRBJ2-2
d_gene: TRBD1
CDR3aa: CASSDSYGGTGNTGELFF
CDR3nt: TGTGCCAGCAGCGATTCGTATGGGGGGACAGGGAACACCGGGGAGCTGTTTTTT

v_gene: TRBV7-9
abundance: once
len: 14
j_gene: TRBJ1-3
d_gene: TRBD1
CDR3aa: CASGLTGEGNTIYF
CDR3nt: TGTGCCAGCGGACTTACAGGGGAAGGAAACACCATATATTTT

v_gene: TRBV28
abundance: .
len: 12
j_gene: TRBJ1-2
d_gene: .
CDR3aa: CASSESYYGYTF
CDR3nt: TGTGCCAGCAGCGAGAGCTACTATGGCTACACCTTC

v_gene: TRBV10-3
abundance: .
len: 15
j_gene: TRBJ1-4
d_gene: TRBD1
CDR3aa: CAISEGQGGSEKLFF
CDR3nt: TGTGCCATCAGTGAAGGACAGGGGGGAAGCGAAAAACTGTTTTTT

v_gene: TRBV7-2
abundance: .
len: 16
j_gene: TRBJ2-1
d_gene: TRBD2
CDR3aa: CASSLARTSGGGEQFF
CDR3nt: TGTGCCAGCAGCTTAGCGCGAACTAGCGGGGGGGGTGAGCAGTTCTTC

v_gene: TRBV27
abundance: few
len: 14
j_gene: TRBJ2-5
d_gene: .
CDR3aa: CASSLSSPLETQYF
CDR3nt: TGTGCCAGCAGTTTATCGAGCCCCCTAGAGACCCAGTACTTC

v_gene: TRBV3-1/TRBV3-2
abundance: medium-sized
len: 12
j_gene: TRBJ1-6
d_gene: .
CDR3aa: CASSQGALPLHF
CDR3nt: TGTGCCAGCAGCCAAGGGGCATTACCCCTCCACTTT

v_gene: TRBV2
abundance: .
len: 15
j_gene: TRBJ1-2
d_gene: TRBD1
CDR3aa: CAKTKGASRNYGYTF
CDR3nt: TGTGCCAAGACAAAGGGGGCCTCCAGGAATTATGGCTACACCTTC

v_gene: TRBV5-6
abundance: .
len: 16
j_gene: TRBJ2-4
d_gene: TRBD2
CDR3aa: CASSPSGRGAKNIQYF
CDR3nt: TGTGCCAGCAGCCCCAGCGGGAGGGGAGCCAAAAACATTCAGTACTTC

v_gene: TRBV11-2
abundance: .
len: 15
j_gene: TRBJ2-2
d_gene: .
CDR3aa: CASSLGLGNTGELFF
CDR3nt: TGTGCCAGCAGCTTGGGACTGGGGAACACCGGGGAGCTGTTTTTT

v_gene: TRBV7-6
abundance: .
len: 16
j_gene: TRBJ2-7
d_gene: TRBD1
CDR3aa: CASSTQGAGFSYEQYF
CDR3nt: TGTGCCAGCAGCACACAGGGGGCAGGGTTCTCCTACGAGCAGTACTTC

v_gene: TRBV11-3
abundance: .
len: 13
j_gene: TRBJ1-6
d_gene: .
CDR3aa: CASSLSGNSPLHF
CDR3nt: TGTGCCAGCAGCTTGTCGGGGAATTCACCCCTCCACTTT

v_gene: TRBV11-2
abundance: .
len: 15
j_gene: TRBJ1-2
d_gene: TRBD1
CDR3aa: CASSQNPGTGHGYTF
CDR3nt: TGTGCCAGCAGCCAAAACCCCGGGACAGGGCATGGCTACACCTTC

v_gene: TRBV29-1
abundance: .
len: 16
j_gene: TRBJ1-2
d_gene: .
CDR3aa: CSVEDLLQGGRYGYTF
CDR3nt: TGCAGCGTTGAAGATCTTCTCCAGGGAGGAAGATATGGCTACACCTTC

v_gene: TRBV29-1
abundance: .
len: 14
j_gene: TRBJ2-1
d_gene: .
CDR3aa: CSVEGPDSYNEQFF
CDR3nt: TGCAGCGTTGAAGGGCCTGACAGTTACAATGAGCAGTTCTTC

v_gene: TRBV4-2
abundance: .
len: 16
j_gene: TRBJ2-3
d_gene: TRBD2
CDR3aa: CASSQGLAETGDTQYF
CDR3nt: TGTGCCAGCAGCCAAGGGCTAGCGGAAACGGGAGATACGCAGTATTTT

v_gene: TRBV5-4
abundance: .
len: 15
j_gene: TRBJ2-2
d_gene: .
CDR3aa: CASSFGNRNTGELFF
CDR3nt: TGTGCCAGCAGCTTTGGTAACAGGAACACCGGGGAGCTGTTTTTT

v_gene: TRBV7-2
abundance: .
len: 15
j_gene: TRBJ1-5
d_gene: .
CDR3aa: CASSLAQGAVQPQHF
CDR3nt: TGTGCCAGCAGCTTAGCCCAGGGCGCGGTTCAGCCCCAGCATTTT